This record looks at one T cell receptor (beta chain) sequence and its context. This entry belongs to a study of blood T cell repertoires in COVID-19. In the study overall: Sources were T cells, B-cell-depleted T cells, or PBMCs; the material itself was cDNA or gDNA.

Generated by immunoSEQ multiplex PCR, the TCRdb table keeps only in-frame clones and is missing some. The sample includes approximately 150,000 clones, roughly 87% of them seen just once. V lost 6 bases, J lost 5 bases, and 10 bases lay in between. Per germline, CDR1 DFQATT and CDR2 SNEGSKA (reference sequence). CDR3 length: 11 amino acids. The receptor was isolated from an older woman who had recovered from COVID-19. The rearrangement joins TRBV20-1 to TRBJ2-5; D not resolved. The sequencing sample was made of peripheral blood. The CDR3 DNA reads TGCAGTGCCAGCCACGGGGAGACCCAGTACTTC. Its translation: CSASHGETQYF.